This T cell receptor beta chain was sequenced in a study of vaccination effects on CD4 cells after COVID-19. Study in general: Post-vaccine sampling took place a median of 72 days after the second dose. Study findings and constraints: Clones from infection and from vaccination both contracted markedly late after vaccination.

The ViraFEST assay expanded antigen-specific CD4+ T cells with viral peptide pools before sequencing. A roughly 11-day culture period preceded the isolation of CD4+ T cells. Each person got two doses of an mRNA SARS-CoV-2 vaccine, BNT162b2 or mRNA-1273. Neither prior SARS-CoV-2 infection nor positive nucleocapsid antibodies were present in the vaccine recipients. Cells had half their medium changed to IL-2 medium on days 3 and 7. With regard to this clone: Its cognate antigen is unknown.

The repertoire was sequenced with immunoSEQ multiplex PCR; TCRdb's copy has only in-frame clones and lacks some. The profile covers under 85,000 clones, with roughly 80% appearing a single time and about 1% taken by the ten largest. The trim removed 3 bases at V and 5 bases at J, leaving 6 bases unmatched. The germline V gene encodes CDR1 SGHVS and CDR2 FQNEAQ. The CDR3 covers 15 residues. The source was CD4+ T cells from PBMCs cultured with HCoV-OC43 spike peptides, collected after COVID-19 vaccination. The subset: HCoV-OC43 spike overlapping peptide pool stimulation. This receptor was identified in a human donor who received a COVID-19 vaccine. This chain links TRBV7-8 with TRBJ2-2, with 7 bases that match TRBD1. CDR3 residues: CASSFFLRGTGELFF. The DNA of the CDR3 is TGTGCCAGCAGCTTTTTTCTCAGGGGGACCGGGGAGCTGTTTTTT.